Below, 21 T cell receptor beta chains from the same sample are listed, as sequenced in a study of read filtering for tumor transcriptome and immune sequencing (dated by TCRdb to about 2020). TCRdb shows the sequencer as Illumina HiSeq 4000. Starting from about 400 ng RNA, TCR libraries were constructed with the Immunoverse kit using molecular barcoded adaptors that cover the alpha/delta and beta/gamma chains. TCRdb redid the processing of the public reads, applying fastp at Q25 and MiXCR, and retained in-frame beta chains. Here each entry gathers all rows of one CDR3 protein and keeps the most common genes and DNA. The sample contains about 90,000 distinct CDR3 sequences, more than 9% of them found a single time. Clones ranked in the top ten supply about 16% of the sample. The material sequenced was a population of CD138-negative cells sorted from bone marrow. The label giving this sample's cell subset or site can be read as: bone marrow mononuclear cells depleted of CD138+ plasma/myeloma cells by negative magnetic selection. These receptors originate from a donor over 35 with multiple myeloma.

At least ten counts were recorded for this clonotype. The gene calls are TRBV12-3 or TRBV12-4 and TRBJ2-7; D might be TRBD1 (6 bases). The CDR3 is made up of 14 amino acids. Deletions cut 1 base from V and 3 bases from J, with 10 bases between. The CDR3 region is CASSLGYRVYEQYF. CDR3 DNA sequence: TGTGCCAGCAGTTTAGGGTACAGGGTCTACGAGCAGTACTTC.

In this sample, this clonotype turned up a few times. The chain is built from TRBV5-1 and TRBJ2-1; D call uncertain. The CDR3 covers 16 residues. Looked up from germline, CDR1 is SGHRS and CDR2 is YFSETQ. Trimming took off 0 bases at V and 0 bases at J, with 10 bases between the two ends. Here the CDR3 reads CASSLDVQSSYNEQFF. Written as DNA, the CDR3 is TGCGCCAGCAGCTTGGATGTTCAGAGCTCCTACAATGAGCAGTTCTTC.

This clonotype was recorded at least ten times. J is TRBJ1-1 and V is TRBV29-1; the match to TRBD1 covers 7 bases. Germline trimming cut 7 bases from V and 4 bases from J; bases unmatched to any gene: 6. Per the germline V gene, CDR1 is SQVTM and CDR2 is ANQGSEA. The CDR3 is 12 amino acids. CDR3 in DNA: TGCAGCGGGACAGGCGCCAGCACTGAAGCTTTCTTT. Protein product: CSGTGASTEAFF.

This clonotype has a handful of counts. No conserved phenylalanine or tryptophan ends this CDR3, so it is likely a read error. The V call is TRBV28, the J call TRBJ2-5, with TRBD1 matching 9 bases. The V and J ends lost 8 bases and 0 bases, in that order; junction bases with no gene match: 7. Germline V CDR1 and CDR2: MDHEN, SYDVKM. CDR3 length: 15 residues. Here the CDR3 DNA reads TGTGCCAGCGGTCGGACAGGGGACTACCAAGAGACCCAGTACCTC. As protein: CASGRTGDYQETQYL.

This clonotype was counted many times. The V and J genes are TRBV11-2 and TRBJ2-1; 11 bases are a match to TRBD2. CDR3 length: 16 amino acids. Germline values: CDR1 SGHAT, CDR2 FQNNGV. Germline trimming cut 3 bases from V and 4 bases from J; bases unmatched to any gene: 5. Written as DNA, the CDR3 is TGTGCCAGCAGCTTTGTAGCGGGAGGGGTTTACAATGAGCAGTTCTTC. Translated, it gives CASSFVAGGVYNEQFF. Complete variable domain (other parts from reference TRBV11-2 and TRBJ2-1): EAGVAQSPRYKIIEKRQSVAFWCNPISGHATLYWYQQILGQGPKLLIQFQNNGVVDDSQLPKDRFSAERLKGVDSTLKIQPAKLEDSAVYLCASSFVAGGVYNEQFFGPGTRLTVL.

This clonotype was seen ten or more times. The genes are TRBV5-4 and TRBJ2-5; 7 bases align to TRBD2. V dropped 4 bases and J dropped 5; count of bases not matched to a gene: 8. The CDR3 is 14 residues long. Germline V CDR1 and CDR2: SGHNT, YYREEE (reference sequence). CDR3 protein: CASSRGLGVETQYF. The CDR3 DNA reads TGTGCCAGCAGCCGCGGACTAGGCGTGGAGACCCAGTACTTC. The full variable domain, its missing parts supplied by reference TRBV5-4 and TRBJ2-5, is ETGVTQSPTHLIKTRGQQVTLRCSSQSGHNTVSWYQQALGQGPQFIFQYYREEENGRGNFPPRFSGLQFPNYSSELNVNALELDDSALYLCASSRGLGVETQYFGPGTRLLVL.

This clonotype was counted ten times or more. The chain combines TRBV20-1 with TRBJ2-7; D is undetermined. Deletions cut 4 bases from V and 7 bases from J, with 14 bases between. This CDR3 spans 12 amino acids. In germline, CDR1 is DFQATT, CDR2 SNEGSKA (reference sequence). The CDR3 region has the DNA TGCAGTGCTACCTCTACGGACGAAGAGCAGTACTTC. Its protein is CSATSTDEEQYF.

There are many counts of this clonotype. The chain couples TRBV7-9 to TRBJ2-1; 8 bases match TRBD2. V shed 3 bases, J shed 8 bases, and the junction held 0 bases outside the gene matches. This CDR3 is 12 amino acids long. Germline CDR1 and CDR2: SEHNR and FQNEAQ (reference sequence). The CDR3 DNA reads TGTGCCAGCAGCTTTAGCGGGGATGAGCAGTTCTTC. Translated: CASSFSGDEQFF.

As for this clonotype: This is likely a read error, given that the CDR3 carries no conserved phenylalanine or tryptophan at its end. The limits of the CDR3 on the DNA are not certain, so only TCRdb's listed CDR3 is given. The V and J genes are TRBV28 and TRBJ2-1; the DNA was not compared with TRBD1, the D call given in the table. The CDR3 spans 14 amino acids, including both terminal residues. Germline V lookup: CDR1 MDHEN, CDR2 SYDVKM. The CDR3 protein is CASRRQGAKNEQIC.

With respect to this clonotype: A read error is likely, as this CDR3 ends without the conserved phenylalanine or tryptophan. The genes are TRBV5-1 and TRBJ2-2; D ambiguous. The CDR3 is 11 residues long. Germline V gene data show CDR1 as SGHRS and CDR2 as YFSETQ. Trimming cost V 5 bases and J 1 base, with 0 bases left between them. The DNA for the CDR3 is TGCGCCAGCAGGAACACCGGGGAGCTGTTTTCT. This codes for CASRNTGELFS.

This clonotype was found many times. V usage is TRBV6-2 or TRBV6-3 and J usage is TRBJ1-1; 7 bases align to TRBD1. Per germline, CDR1 MNHEY and CDR2 SVGEGT. V lost 6 bases and J lost 1; bases outside the gene matches: 11. The CDR3 totals 16 residues. CDR3 coding DNA: TGTGCCAGCAGAAGACAGGGTAGGGGGGGGAACACTGAAGCTTTCTTT. This codes for CASRRQGRGGNTEAFF.

In this sample, this clonotype turned up many times. The chain recombines TRBV7-2 with TRBJ2-3; D is perhaps TRBD1 (5 bases). This CDR3 contains 14 residues. Trimming cost V 2 bases and J 2 bases, with 8 bases left between them. Germline V gene lookup returns CDR1 SGHTA and CDR2 FQGNSA. Here the CDR3 reads CASSLRQFTDTQYF. The CDR3, as DNA: TGTGCCAGCAGCTTAAGACAGTTCACAGATACGCAGTATTTT.

V gene TRBV29-1 combines with J gene TRBJ2-2; 11 bases are shared with TRBD2. V dropped 4 bases and J dropped 3; count of bases not matched to a gene: 16. The CDR3 has 19 amino acids. Germline V gene data show CDR1 as SQVTM and CDR2 as ANQGSEA. CDR3 sequence (DNA): TGCAGCGTTGGAGATACCGGAGGTAGCGGGAGGGCCTACACCGGGGAGCTGTTTTTT. The encoded protein is CSVGDTGGSGRAYTGELFF.

This clonotype was counted many times. V and J are TRBV29-1 and TRBJ2-1; D call uncertain. The CDR3 runs to 12 residues. Germline CDR1 reads SQVTM; CDR2 reads ANQGSEA. V lost 3 bases and J lost 5, with 8 bases in between. For the CDR3, the DNA is TGCAGCGTTGAGTCTCGAAACAATGAGCAGTTCTTC. Encoded protein: CSVESRNNEQFF.

The chain carries TRBV5-1 and TRBJ1-3; D gene uncertain. The CDR3 loop spans 16 amino acids. Germline V gene sequence: CDR1 SGHRS, CDR2 YFSETQ. V lost 0 bases and J lost 2, with 12 bases in between. The CDR3, as DNA: TGCGCCAGCAGCTTGGGATCAGCTTTCCCTGGAAACACCATATATTTT. Translating gives CASSLGSAFPGNTIYF.

This clonotype has a count of ten or more. The CDR3 loop is CASTSGNYEQYF. CDR3 sequence (DNA): TGTGCCTCAACTAGCGGCAACTACGAGCAGTACTTC. The chain couples TRBV19 to TRBJ2-7, with 8 bases fitting TRBD2. The CDR3 has 12 residues. Germline loops: CDR1 LNHDA, CDR2 SQIVND (reference sequence). Trimming cost V 11 bases and J 3 bases; bases outside gene matches: 6.

Comments on this clonotype: This may come from a read error, since a much larger clone is one base off. This chain joins TRBV30 and TRBJ2-1, with TRBD2 matching 12 bases. The trim removed 7 bases at V and 10 bases at J, leaving 8 bases unmatched. The CDR3 has 13 residues. The germline CDR1 and CDR2 sequences are GTSNPN and SVGIG (reference sequence). In DNA, the CDR3 is TGTGCCTATGGACTAGCGGGATCGAGGGAGCAGTTCTTC. Protein sequence: CAYGLAGSREQFF.

In this sample, this clonotype turned up many times. This rearrangement joins TRBV12-3 or TRBV12-4 to TRBJ2-7, with TRBD2 as a possible D gene (5 bases). The CDR3 totals 13 residues. V was trimmed by 5 bases and J by 3 bases, leaving 11 bases between them. DNA of the CDR3: TGTGCCAGCAGTGGGCTTCGGGGCTACGAGCAGTACTTC. This translates into CASSGLRGYEQYF.

This clonotype was seen ten or more times. The chain recombines TRBV10-1 with TRBJ1-6; tentative D call: TRBD1 (5 bases). V was shortened by 6 bases and J by 5 bases, with 8 bases between the two germline ends. The CDR3 consists of 13 residues. CDR1 and CDR2 (germline): WNHNN, SYGVQD (reference sequence). DNA of the CDR3: TGCGCCAGCAGGGACAACAATAATTCACCCCTCCACTTT. It encodes CASRDNNNSPLHF.

Many counts were recorded for this clonotype. V usage is TRBV2 and J usage is TRBJ2-1; D might be TRBD2 (5 bases). The CDR3 length is 15 residues. From germline, CDR1 is SNHLY and CDR2 FYNNEI. The V end lost 2 bases, the J end lost 0 bases, and 8 bases lay between the germline ends. The CDR3 nucleotides are TGTGCCAGCAGTGAATTGGGGAGCTCCTACAATGAGCAGTTCTTC. Amino acid sequence: CASSELGSSYNEQFF. Drawing the rest from reference TRBV2 and TRBJ2-1, the complete variable domain is EPEVTQTPSHQVTQMGQEVILRCVPISNHLYFYWYRQILGQKVEFLVSFYNNEISEKSEIFDDQFSVERPDGSNFTLKIRSTKLEDSAMYFCASSELGSSYNEQFFGPGTRLTVL.

The sample holds many counts of this clonotype. The V and J genes are TRBV7-8 and TRBJ1-1; possibly TRBD1 for D (5 bases). This CDR3 is built from 14 residues. Germline CDR1 and CDR2: SGHVS and FQNEAQ. The V end was cut by 2 bases, the J end by 5 bases, with 12 bases between. CDR3 coding DNA: TGTGCCAGCAGCTTACAGGGTGGGAGAACTGAAGCTTTCTTT. Translating it yields CASSLQGGRTEAFF.